This record concerns one TCR beta chain sequence. Its target antigen remains unknown. Qualities for individual bases were not recorded, and no much larger clone is one base off. Library preparation employed the immunoSEQ multiplex PCR assay. A mixture of 60 forward primers for TCR Vbeta segments and 13 reverse primers for TCR Jbeta segments was used in the multiplex PCR. The CDR3 region of rearranged TCR beta genes was amplified from genomic DNA with a multiplex PCR assay. Amplified TCR beta libraries were sequenced as 87-base-pair reads on the Illumina HiSeq System. Per the original workflow: In a later analysis, approximately 74 million unique TCR beta chains were counted across the 650 to 750 repertoires, and roughly 9.9 million of these chains were shared by at least two donors. Raw reads were error-corrected and collapsed into unique sequences with a nearest-neighbor algorithm that merged closely related sequences to remove PCR and sequencing errors. Alignment of CDR3 sequences to IMGT reference sequences was used to assign V, D and J gene segments. For a sequence to be retained, a match of at least six nucleotides was required to both a V gene segment and a J gene segment. A rearrangement counted as productive if the CDR3 had no stop codons and remained in frame with V and J, and every other rearrangement counted as non-productive. CDR3 was defined according to IMGT convention as the region running from the second conserved V-encoded cysteine to the conserved J-encoded phenylalanine. In an earlier analysis of roughly 610 of the donors, sequences lacking an unambiguous match to a single V gene segment were excluded. An earlier analysis of under 750 of the donors called V segments functional above 56.7% productive rearrangements and segregating when the between-donor standard deviation exceeded 5%. A statistical classification framework was developed to diagnose cytomegalovirus status using the catalog of TCR beta chain sequences. In a later analysis, V and J genes were assigned by comparing TCR nucleotide sequences against IMGT/GENE-DB human TR gene sequences. Using the TCRdist pipeline, a later analysis assigned CDR3 sequences along with most-parsimonious VDJ recombination scenarios. In a later analysis, each TCR beta chain was defined by its CDR3 amino acid sequence together with its V-gene family, and reads without a unique V-gene family were excluded. To address suspected cross-contamination and a sequencing artifact, a later analysis removed over 500 highly shared, low-generation-probability nucleotide sequences. In a later analysis, a clonal expansion index for each public chain was calculated from normalized within-repertoire ranks of inferred template counts. A later analysis computed generation probabilities with a VDJ recombination model fitted to out-of-frame rearrangements, and checked the results against IGoR. In a later analysis, TCR-TCR, TCR-HLA and TCR-CMV co-occurrence was scored with hypergeometric tests, and a repertoire-size bias correction was applied to TCR pairs. In a later analysis, false discovery rates were estimated by permuting HLA or CMV assignments 20 times. In a later analysis, co-occurring TCRs were grouped with DBSCAN, and TCRdist sequence similarity was added when clustering was performed within HLA-allele-positive subsets. Repertoires with fewer than 30,000 or more than 120,000 public chains were left out of co-occurrence clustering, as were four to six repertoires with anomalous nucleotide sharing. The table comes from immuneACCESS by way of TCRdb, which keeps in-frame sequences with V and J called. Part of the clones is missing from these tables; in studies checked, under half for an unresolved V gene and the rest for unknown reasons. Clone size and V and J calls were adopted from that table, with D and trimming inferred from the DNA. Present in this sample are approximately 70,000 clones, roughly 79% of which were seen just once. The ten largest clones take up about 6.5% of the sample.

The cohort comprised 666 healthy bone marrow donors. All cohort members were sampled while nominally healthy, although unrecorded immune exposures were likely present. The donor was CMV seronegative and was included in the group of approximately 350 seronegative cohort members. Each donor provided a peripheral blood sample, and peripheral blood mononuclear cells were used for TCR beta sequencing. The Qiagen DNeasy Blood Extraction Kit was used to extract genomic DNA from the blood cell samples. This specimen belongs to a study of cytomegalovirus exposure and HLA in healthy donors listed by TCRdb under 2017. Regarding the research as a whole: In an earlier analysis of roughly 500 of the donors, around 290 Gb of sequence data and approximately 120 million unique TCR beta sequences from about 180 million T cells were reported. To study patterns of TCR occurrence, a later analysis re-analyzed previously published TCR beta repertoires from just over 650 donors and added high-resolution HLA genotyping. Because of strong linkage in the cohort, roughly five DR-DQ haplotypes were treated as single units for association and clustering. A later genetic analysis took genome-wide SNP genotypes for about three fifths of the roughly 700 donors and used that subset as a discovery cohort. Every discovery cohort repertoire had been produced on one sequencing platform. Donor age, sex, ethnicity and CMV serostatus were compiled together with the repertoire data. The study used immunosequencing to profile the T cell repertoires of approximately 650 subjects and linked those repertoires to cytomegalovirus serostatus. Roughly 300 gigabases of sequencing data and around 85 million unique TCR sequences made up an early release that covered approximately 700 HLA-typed donors. In addition to the first cohort of 666 subjects, a separate validation cohort of 120 different subjects was used. The study combined high-throughput TCR immunosequencing, statistical association of individual TCRs with disease status, and machine learning to predict cytomegalovirus infection status. The number of typed donors differed by locus: roughly 629-630 for A, B, C, DRB1 and DQB1; 500 to 550 for DQA1; 600 to 610 for DPA1; and about 450 for DPB1. In an earlier analysis of a few hundred of the donors, high-throughput TCR beta sequencing was used to judge whether each TCR beta V gene segment behaved as functional or pseudogenic. HLA typing covered class I and class II loci at four-digit resolution. The study aimed to test whether cataloging public T cell receptors could reveal signatures of past pathogen exposure. On average, around 230,000 unique TCR beta nucleotide sequences were sequenced per donor among some 420 genotyped donors of the cohort, with approximately 18% of those sequences being non-productive. Rather than drawing on any new phenotypic data, the later analysis identified candidate immune exposures from TCR beta sequences and the way those sequences occurred across donors. Among the roughly 400 genotyped donors, under 90% belonged to the genetic ancestry cluster associated with self-reported Caucasian donors. The study at large found these results: Roughly uniform sequencing depth across donors was assumed in presence/absence analyses, although this assumption may not hold. Because HLA typing was unavailable for some donors at each locus, only the typed subset was used in association tests. A later analysis associated about 16,000 TCR beta sequences with specific HLA alleles at a false discovery rate of 0.05. In the study, 150 to 200 TCR beta chains were listed as associated with cytomegalovirus. Most TCR sequences were seen in very few donors, while some public TCRs were found in many individuals. The authors suggested that the approach could potentially be generalized to other disease states and immunological phenotypes. When HLA alleles, especially DR and DQ, strongly co-occurred, TCR associations were difficult to assign to individual alleles. Compared with the approximately 600-donor mean, donors in an Asian-associated ancestry cluster had fewer N-insertions in productive TCRs, according to a later genetic analysis. A further reported finding was that TCR beta sequences accurately predicted the HLA-A and HLA-B alleles for most subjects in the first cohort. Because counts were too low, about 15 rarely observed V segments, including chromosome 9 orphons, were left out of the earlier analysis of a few hundred of the donors. According to a later analysis, TCR association rates differed among HLA loci, with DRB1 alleles showing the most associated TCRs and HLA-C alleles showing the fewest. The only immune exposure information available for the cohort was CMV serostatus. Only TCR beta chains were sequenced in this cohort, and the absence of alpha or paired-chain data limited detectable features. In an earlier analysis of some 540 of the donors, most TCR beta V segments appeared in productive rearrangements about 87% or about 30% of the time, broadly matching IMGT annotations. Correlated functional status among segregating V segments might be attributable to linkage disequilibrium, but an unknown experimental factor could not be ruled out. In a later analysis, HLA-associated TCR beta chains were found to be more clonally expanded and to have lower generation probabilities than equally common non-associated chains. A few of the identified cytomegalovirus-associated TCR beta chains were confirmed in vitro to be specific for cytomegalovirus antigens. The 87-base-pair reads could not distinguish some IMGT-functional V segments, including TRBV6-2 and TRBV6-3, so those segments were excluded. A cluster of highly shared sequence variants was judged likely to represent a technical artifact of the sequencing pipeline. In both the original and validation cohorts, the classifier was reported to diagnose cytomegalovirus status with high specificity and sensitivity. Most CMV-associated TCR beta chains appeared to be HLA-restricted in a later analysis, and the HLA associations seemed to be driven largely by CMV exposure. A later genetic analysis associated a missense DCLRE1C variant with V-gene and J-gene trimming of TCR beta chains, and an independent cohort replicated the association. In a later analysis, several top co-occurrence clusters were reported to appear linked to parvovirus B19, influenza, CMV and Epstein-Barr virus.

CDR1 is given as LNHNV and CDR2 as YYDKDF, both from the germline V gene (reference sequence). Including the terminal cysteine and phenylalanine, the CDR3 comprises 14 residues. The retained sequence is limited to the CDR3, 42 bases, with the frame set at the first base. Trimming takes 4 bases off V and 5 bases off J; junction bases not matched to a gene: 2. Recombination connected TRBV15 to TRBJ1-4; 9 of the junction bases match TRBD1. The origin of this receptor is a man aged 50 or older in good health and CMV-seronegative. Sequencing was carried out using PBMCs. This receptor carries the CDR3 CATSIGTGNEKLFF. The DNA sequence reads TGTGCCACCAGCATTGGGACAGGGAATGAAAAACTGTTTTTT.